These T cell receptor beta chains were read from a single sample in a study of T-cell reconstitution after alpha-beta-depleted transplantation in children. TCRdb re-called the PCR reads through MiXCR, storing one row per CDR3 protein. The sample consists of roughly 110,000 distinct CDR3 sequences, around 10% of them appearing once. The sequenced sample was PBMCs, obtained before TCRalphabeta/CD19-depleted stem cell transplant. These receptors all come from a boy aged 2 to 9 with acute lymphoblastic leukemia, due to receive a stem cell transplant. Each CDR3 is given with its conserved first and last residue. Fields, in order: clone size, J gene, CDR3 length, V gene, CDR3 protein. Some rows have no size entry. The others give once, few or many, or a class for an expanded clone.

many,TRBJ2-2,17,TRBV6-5,CASGNLVGGRETGELFF
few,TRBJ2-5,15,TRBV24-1,CATSDPGQGQETQYF
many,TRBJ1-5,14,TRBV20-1,CSAKRGSSNQPQHF
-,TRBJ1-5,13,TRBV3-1,CAFCDRVGQPQHF
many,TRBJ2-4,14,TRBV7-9,CASSSRDRTFTQYF
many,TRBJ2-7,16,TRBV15,CATSAGGARFTYEQYF
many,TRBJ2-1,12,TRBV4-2,CASSQDGIGQFF
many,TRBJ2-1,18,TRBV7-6,CASSLVPTSVRSYNEQFF
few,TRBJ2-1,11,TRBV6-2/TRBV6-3,CASNLGGQQFF
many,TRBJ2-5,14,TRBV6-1,CASSEEWPGETQYF
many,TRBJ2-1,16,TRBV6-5,CASSSPRDRGQNEQFF
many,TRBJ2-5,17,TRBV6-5,CASSYSGLAGGQETQYF
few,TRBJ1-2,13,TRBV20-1,CSARDARVYGYTF
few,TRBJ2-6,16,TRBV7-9,CASSPKGTSGANVLTF
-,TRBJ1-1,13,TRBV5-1,CASRGGWDPEAFF
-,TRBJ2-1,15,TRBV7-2,CASEPSGLAYNEQFF
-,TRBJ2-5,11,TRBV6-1,CASRLGETQYF
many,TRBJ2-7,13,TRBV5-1,CASGTGSSYEQYF
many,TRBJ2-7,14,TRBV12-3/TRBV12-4,CASSLGGSSYEQYF
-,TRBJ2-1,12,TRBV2,CASSELGTEQFF
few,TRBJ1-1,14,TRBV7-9,CASTPPQGNTEAFF
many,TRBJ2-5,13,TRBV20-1,CSAVNSGQETQYF
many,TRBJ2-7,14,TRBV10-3,CAINGREGPREQYF
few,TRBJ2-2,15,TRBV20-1,CSAGWGGMNTGELFF
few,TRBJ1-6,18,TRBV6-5,CASSYKRPRSGYNSPLHF
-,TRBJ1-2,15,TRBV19,CASSATGGGNYGYTF
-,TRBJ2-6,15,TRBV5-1,CASSFEGTGANVLTF
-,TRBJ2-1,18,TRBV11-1,CASSNRGSGRAPYNEQFF
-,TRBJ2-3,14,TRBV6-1,CATMTGVITDTQYF
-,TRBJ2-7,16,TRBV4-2,CASSQVGSTRDYEQYF
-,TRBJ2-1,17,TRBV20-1,CSASPLTGTSGNNEQFF
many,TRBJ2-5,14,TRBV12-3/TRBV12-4,CASSLRQGGETQYF
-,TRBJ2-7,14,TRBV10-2,CASSESRAVYEQYF
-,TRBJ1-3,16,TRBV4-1,CASSQPGTGLRNTIYF
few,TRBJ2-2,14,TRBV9,CASSVGVNTGELFF
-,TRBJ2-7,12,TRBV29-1,CSVTDGTYEQYF
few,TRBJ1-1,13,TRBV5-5,CASRNTGATEAFF
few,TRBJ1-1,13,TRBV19,CASLPLQITEAFF
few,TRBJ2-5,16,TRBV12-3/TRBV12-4,CASSFRGRSLGETQYF
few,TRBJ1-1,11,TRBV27,CANRTEHEAFF
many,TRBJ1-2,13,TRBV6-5,CASRSPVGYGYTF
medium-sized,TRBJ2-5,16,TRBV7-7,CASSLSAGGYQETQYF
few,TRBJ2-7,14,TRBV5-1,CASSWTSGMSEQYF
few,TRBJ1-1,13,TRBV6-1,CASRLDRASEAFF
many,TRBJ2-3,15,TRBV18,CASSPAGGASDTQYF
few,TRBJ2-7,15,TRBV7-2,CASSLGFGGRNEQYF
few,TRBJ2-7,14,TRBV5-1,CASSREGKVYEQYF
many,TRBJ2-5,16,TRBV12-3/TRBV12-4,CASRTNQGPESRTQYF
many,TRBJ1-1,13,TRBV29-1,CSARTGMNTEAFF